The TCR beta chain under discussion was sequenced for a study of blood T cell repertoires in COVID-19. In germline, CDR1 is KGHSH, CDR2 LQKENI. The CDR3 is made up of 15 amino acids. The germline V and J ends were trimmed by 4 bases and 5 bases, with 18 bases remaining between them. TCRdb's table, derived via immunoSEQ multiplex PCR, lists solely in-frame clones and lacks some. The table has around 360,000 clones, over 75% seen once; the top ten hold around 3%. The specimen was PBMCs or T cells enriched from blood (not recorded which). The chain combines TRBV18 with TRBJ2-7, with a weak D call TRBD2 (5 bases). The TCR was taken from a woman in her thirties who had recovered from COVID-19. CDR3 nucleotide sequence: TGTGCCAGCTCACAGAGAGCGGACGCACTCCACGAGCAGTACTTC. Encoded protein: CASSQRADALHEQYF.